This entry lists 30 T cell receptor beta chains sequenced from one sample in a study of T-cell memory formation after mild COVID-19 (dated by TCRdb to the early 2020s). The library was prepared using 5' RACE. TCRdb shows the sequencer as Illumina NovaSeq 6000. TCRdb handled the public reads itself, with Q25 trimming in fastp and clone calling in MiXCR, and kept productive beta chains. Rows matching on CDR3 protein sequence are summarized as one entry with the most common DNA and genes. In all, the sample holds roughly 220,000 distinct CDR3 sequences, and just over 9.5% of those were seen once. The ten largest clones capture roughly 3.5% of the sample. Sample: PBMCs or a T cell subset sorted from them (not recorded which). The receptor set was obtained from a young man who had mild COVID-19 (a few samples of this study predate the infection). The sample titles of this study are shuffled in the database, so cell type and time point are left out; the donor was told from shared clones.

This clonotype was detected only a few times. The chain has TRBV5-5 and TRBJ2-7; TRBD1 matches at 7 bases. Trimming removed 2 bases from V and 3 bases from J; junction bases left unmatched: 20. CDR3 length equals 19 residues. The germline V gene has CDR1 SGHKS and CDR2 YYEKEE (reference sequence). The CDR3 sequence is CASSFETGASSIFSYEQYF. Here the CDR3 DNA reads TGTGCCAGCAGCTTTGAAACAGGGGCCTCGTCGATCTTTAGCTACGAGCAGTACTTC. Variable domain in full (rest from reference TRBV5-5 and TRBJ2-7): DAGVTQSPTHLIKTRGQQVTLRCSPISGHKSVSWYQQVLGQGPQFIFQYYEKEERGRGNFPDRFSARQFPNYSSELNVNALLLGDSALYLCASSFETGASSIFSYEQYFGPGTRLTVT.

This clonotype was counted only a few times. V and J are TRBV20-1 and TRBJ1-5; D gene unclear. CDR1 and CDR2 from the germline V gene are DFQATT and SNEGSKA (reference sequence). The CDR3 is 13 amino acids. With 4 bases removed from V and 6 bases from J, the gap between germline ends came to 13 bases. In DNA, the CDR3 is TGCAGTGCTATCAAGGGAGGCATTCAGCCCCAGCATTTT. Translation gives CSAIKGGIQPQHF.

CDR3: CATSDWETQYF. Here the CDR3 DNA reads TGTGCCACCAGTGATTGGGAGACCCAGTACTTC. J is TRBJ2-5 and V is TRBV24-1; D is unresolved. Trimming removed 2 bases from V and 5 bases from J, with 2 bases in between. The CDR3 length is 11 residues. The germline gives CDR1 KGHDR, CDR2 SFDVKD.

The rearrangement joins TRBV20-1 to TRBJ1-2, with 7 bases identical to TRBD1. The V gene's germline CDR1 is DFQATT and CDR2 SNEGSKA (reference sequence). The CDR3 is 14 residues long. The CDR3, as DNA: TGCAGCCCCCGGGGACAGACCGGTCCCTATGGCTACACCTTC. It translates to CSPRGQTGPYGYTF.

In this sample, this clonotype turned up many times. The V call is TRBV20-1, the J call TRBJ2-1, with TRBD1 matching 7 bases. V dropped 7 bases and J dropped 3; count of bases not matched to a gene: 18. The germline gives CDR1 DFQATT, CDR2 SNEGSKA (reference sequence). The CDR3 runs 17 residues. DNA for the CDR3: TGCAGTGTTCCTTGGACAGGACCTCCAAAGTTCTACAATGAGCAGTTCTTC. Translation: CSVPWTGPPKFYNEQFF.

This clonotype was counted many times. The rearrangement joins TRBV18 to TRBJ2-7; D is undetermined. V lost 6 bases and J lost 1, with 13 bases in between. CDR3 length equals 14 residues. CDR1 and CDR2 from the germline V gene are KGHSH and LQKENI. The DNA for the CDR3 is TGTGCCAGCTCGCCTGCCCCGTTTTCCTACGAGCAGTACTTC. It specifies CASSPAPFSYEQYF.

In its sample, this clonotype was seen many times. The V and J genes are TRBV15 and TRBJ1-5; D may be TRBD1 (5 bases). V lost 1 base and J lost 1, with 8 bases in between. Germline V gives CDR1 LNHNV, CDR2 YYDKDF (reference sequence). The CDR3 totals 15 residues. The CDR3 DNA reads TGTGCCACCAGCAGAGCAGGGTGGAGCAATCAGCCCCAGCATTTT. Its translation: CATSRAGWSNQPQHF.

The chain links TRBV7-2 to TRBJ1-2; 7 bases agree with TRBD1. The germline V gene has CDR1 SGHTA and CDR2 FQGNSA. The CDR3 is made up of 13 amino acids. The J segment lost 7 bases and the V segment lost 5 bases, leaving 7 bases of the junction unmatched. CDR3 loop: CASSPRDSGGYTF. CDR3 nucleotides: TGTGCCAGCAGCCCGAGGGACAGCGGTGGCTACACCTTC.

This clonotype was detected ten times or more. The chain links TRBV7-9 to TRBJ2-7; no clear D gene. From germline, CDR1 is SEHNR and CDR2 FQNEAQ (reference sequence). The CDR3 sequence is 14 residues long. The V gene lost 6 bases and the J gene lost 0 bases, with 12 bases spanning the gap. This CDR3 is CASRVTSSSYEQYF. Here the CDR3 DNA reads TGTGCCAGCAGAGTGACTTCCAGCTCCTACGAGCAGTACTTC.

In this sample, this clonotype turned up once. A clone one base away is much larger, so this may be a read error. This chain uses TRBV12-3 or TRBV12-4 with TRBJ1-2; 7 nucleotides align to TRBD1. This CDR3 comprises 12 residues. V shed 5 bases, J shed 4 bases, and the junction held 1 base outside the gene matches. The CDR3 DNA is TGTGCCAGCAGTCGGGACAGCTATGGCTACACCTTC. This gives the protein CASSRDSYGYTF.

The J gene is TRBJ1-1, the V gene TRBV28, with 8 positions matching TRBD1. The V segment lost 6 bases and the J segment 10 bases; nucleotides outside the gene matches: 13. The CDR3 has 14 amino acids. CDR1 is MDHEN, CDR2 SYDVKM, per germline. CDR3 residues: CASSDRGATSTAFF. The CDR3 DNA is TGTGCCAGCAGCGACAGGGGTGCCACCTCCACAGCTTTCTTT.

This clonotype was seen a few times. The gene calls are TRBV7-3 and TRBJ2-7; 8 positions match TRBD2. The V and J ends lost 8 bases and 3 bases, in that order; junction bases with no gene match: 12. Germline V CDR1 and CDR2: SGHTA, FQGTGA. This CDR3 comprises 15 residues. CDR3 in DNA: TGTGCCAGCGGATTAATCGGGGGGGCCGACTACGAGCAGTACTTC. Translated, it gives CASGLIGGADYEQYF.

In this sample, this clonotype turned up a few times. The chain recombines TRBV12-3 or TRBV12-4 with TRBJ2-7; no firm D call. The CDR3 has 13 amino acids. Trimming stripped 4 bases from V and 0 bases from J, with 7 bases between. CDR3 in DNA: TGTGCCAGCAGTTCCCGAATCTCCTACGAGCAGTACTTC. Translation: CASSSRISYEQYF.

The chain carries TRBV10-3 and TRBJ1-1, with D uncertain. This CDR3 is built from 14 residues. The V end was cut by 6 bases, the J end by 2 bases, with 13 bases between. Looked up from germline, CDR1 is ENHRY and CDR2 is SYGVKD. CDR3 coding DNA: TGTGCCATCAGGAGGGAGTATACTAACACTGAAGCTTTCTTT. Amino acid sequence: CAIRREYTNTEAFF.

This chain links TRBV4-3 with TRBJ2-6; 9 nucleotides match TRBD2. The CDR3 length is 20 residues. Germline V gene lookup returns CDR1 LGHNA and CDR2 YSLEER. With V trimmed by 0 bases and J by 0 bases, 9 bases remained unmatched. CDR3 sequence (DNA): TGCGCCAGCAGCCAAGAGCGGAATAGCGGGGGACTCTCTGGGGCCAACGTCCTGACTTTC. It encodes CASSQERNSGGLSGANVLTF.

This chain joins TRBV20-1 and TRBJ1-6; tentative D call: TRBD1 (5 bases). The germline V gene encodes CDR1 DFQATT and CDR2 SNEGSKA (reference sequence). V was pared by 0 bases and J by 7 bases, with 13 bases between. CDR3 length: 15 residues. The CDR3 DNA reads as TGCAGTGCTAGAGAGGGGGAGGTTCGGAATTCACCCCTCCACTTT. It codes for CSAREGEVRNSPLHF.

The sample holds a few counts of this clonotype. The chain has TRBV14 and TRBJ2-2; D is unclear. Germline assignment: CDR1 SGHDN and CDR2 FVKESK. The ends were cut back, 4 bases at V and 5 bases at J, with 11 bases in the middle. The CDR3 is 14 residues long. The CDR3 region is CASSLLRPTGELFF. The CDR3 region has the DNA TGTGCCAGCAGCCTTTTAAGACCTACCGGGGAGCTGTTTTTT.

The V call is TRBV12-3 or TRBV12-4, the J call TRBJ2-1; D is perhaps TRBD2 (6 bases). Deletions cut 9 bases from V and 4 bases from J, with 10 bases between. This CDR3 has 12 amino acids. CDR3 in DNA: TGTGCCAGTTGGAGGGGTTACAATGAGCAGTTCTTC. This encodes CASWRGYNEQFF.

This clonotype was counted ten times or more. The J gene is TRBJ2-3, the V gene TRBV15; D is tentatively TRBD1 or TRBD2 (5 bases each). The V end was cut by 3 bases, the J end by 0 bases, with 16 bases between. The CDR3 has 17 amino acids. From germline, CDR1 is LNHNV and CDR2 YYDKDF (reference sequence). The CDR3 protein is CATSRRVGALSTDTQYF. The CDR3 nucleotides read TGTGCCACCAGCAGGCGGGTCGGGGCTTTAAGCACAGATACGCAGTATTTT.

This clonotype was seen more than once but under ten times. The chain joins TRBV7-9 to TRBJ1-2; TRBD1 aligns across 7 bases. Germline values: CDR1 SEHNR, CDR2 FQNEAQ (reference sequence). Trimming at V came to 6 bases and at J to 2 bases, leaving 6 bases not matched to a gene. The CDR3 runs 14 residues. CDR3 in amino acids: CASSVDRTNYGYTF. In DNA, the CDR3 is TGTGCCAGCAGTGTGGACAGGACCAACTATGGCTACACCTTC. The variable domain in full, with the rest retrieved from reference TRBV7-9 and TRBJ1-2, is DTGVSQNPRHKITKRGQNVTFRCDPISEHNRLYWYRQTLGQGPEFLTYFQNEAQLEKSRLLSDRFSAERPKGSFSTLEIQRTEQGDSAMYLCASSVDRTNYGYTFGSGTRLTVV.

This clonotype was observed at least ten times. V usage is TRBV5-1 and J usage is TRBJ1-6; D may be TRBD1 (6 bases). V was clipped by 4 bases and J by 9 bases, with 20 bases between them. From germline, CDR1 is SGHRS and CDR2 YFSETQ. The CDR3 totals 16 residues. CDR3 DNA: TGCGCCAGCAGCCGGGACTCTCAGGGGCGGCGTTCACCCCTCCACTTT. This codes for CASSRDSQGRRSPLHF.

The sample holds a few counts of this clonotype. The genes are TRBV29-1 and TRBJ2-5; 8 nucleotides line up with TRBD1. CDR3 size: 16 residues. CDR1 SQVTM and CDR2 ANQGSEA come from the germline V gene. The J segment lost 3 bases and the V segment lost 3 bases, leaving 12 bases of the junction unmatched. CDR3 sequence reads: CSVEKTGTGGEETQYF. The CDR3 DNA reads TGCAGCGTTGAGAAAACCGGGACAGGAGGGGAAGAGACCCAGTACTTC.

This chain joins TRBV4-2 and TRBJ1-4; D remains unclear. V was clipped by 0 bases and J by 4 bases, with 12 bases between them. The CDR3 totals 16 residues. Germline V CDR1 and CDR2: LGHNA, YNFKEQ. The CDR3: CASSQEGRAINEKLFF. The CDR3 DNA follows: TGTGCCAGCAGCCAAGAAGGGCGGGCGATTAATGAAAAACTGTTTTTT.

This clonotype occurred a few times. This sequence joins TRBV6-1 and TRBJ2-5, with D maybe TRBD1 (6 bases). V lost 2 bases, J lost 4 bases, and 14 bases lay in between. This CDR3 is 15 amino acids long. Per the germline V gene, CDR1 is MNHNS and CDR2 is SASEGT. This CDR3 is CASSEMRVGGETQYF. DNA of the CDR3: TGTGCCAGCAGTGAAATGAGGGTAGGGGGAGAGACCCAGTACTTC.

This clonotype was recorded a few times. The gene calls are TRBV5-6 and TRBJ2-5, with D perhaps TRBD1 (5 bases). V lost 3 bases, J lost 1 base, and 7 bases lay in between. CDR1 is SGHDT, CDR2 YYEEEE, per germline. The CDR3 has 13 residues. CDR3: CASSSQAQETQYF. As DNA, the CDR3 is TGTGCCAGCAGCTCACAGGCCCAAGAGACCCAGTACTTC. Looking up the rest from reference TRBV5-6 and TRBJ2-5 gives the full variable domain: DAGVTQSPTHLIKTRGQQVTLRCSPKSGHDTVSWYQQALGQGPQFIFQYYEEEERQRGNFPDRFSGHQFPNYSSELNVNALLLGDSALYLCASSSQAQETQYFGPGTRLLVL.

In its sample, this clonotype was seen a few times. V usage is TRBV7-2 and J usage is TRBJ1-2; 8 bases agree with TRBD1. This CDR3 has 16 residues. Germline V lookup: CDR1 SGHTA, CDR2 FQGNSA. After removal of 1 base from V and 2 bases from J, the junction contained 6 bases not matched to a gene. The CDR3 DNA sequence: TGTGCCAGCAGCTTAGGGTTAGGACAGGGAAACTATGGCTACACCTTC. It encodes CASSLGLGQGNYGYTF.

This clonotype occurred a few times. The rearrangement links TRBV5-1 to TRBJ2-5; 7 nucleotides align to TRBD1. From germline, CDR1 is SGHRS and CDR2 YFSETQ. Trimming took 5 bases from V and 5 from J; bases not matched to a gene: 12. This CDR3 comprises 15 residues. The CDR3 nucleotides read TGCGCCAGCAGTCGGTTTAGCCAGGGGGAGGAGACCCAGTACTTC. Its translation: CASSRFSQGEETQYF.

The sample holds many counts of this clonotype. V gene TRBV5-1 combines with J gene TRBJ2-1; tentatively, D is TRBD2 (7 bases). This CDR3 has 16 amino acids. V lost 5 bases and J lost 0, with 15 bases in between. Germline assignment: CDR1 SGHRS and CDR2 YFSETQ. CDR3: CASSPSGGSSYNEQFF. CDR3 coding DNA: TGCGCCAGCAGTCCGTCGGGGGGCAGCTCCTACAATGAGCAGTTCTTC.

This clonotype was seen only a few times. This chain joins TRBV14 and TRBJ1-6; 7 bases agree with TRBD1. Germline CDR1 reads SGHDN; CDR2 reads FVKESK. Trimming removed 2 bases from V and 9 bases from J; junction bases left unmatched: 16. The CDR3 covers 18 residues. CDR3 sequence: CASSQFKGQTMGSSPLHF. CDR3 in DNA: TGTGCCAGCAGCCAATTTAAGGGACAGACCATGGGGAGTTCACCCCTCCACTTT.

This clonotype was found many times. The chain has TRBV7-6 and TRBJ2-7, with D possibly being TRBD2 (5 bases). Germline loops: CDR1 SGHVS, CDR2 FNYEAQ. The CDR3 is made up of 14 amino acids. Trimming shortened V by 3 bases and J by 5 bases, and 14 bases separated the two germline ends. CDR3 loop: CASSLIGSVHEQYF. DNA for the CDR3: TGTGCCAGCAGCTTGATAGGTAGCGTCCACGAGCAGTACTTC.